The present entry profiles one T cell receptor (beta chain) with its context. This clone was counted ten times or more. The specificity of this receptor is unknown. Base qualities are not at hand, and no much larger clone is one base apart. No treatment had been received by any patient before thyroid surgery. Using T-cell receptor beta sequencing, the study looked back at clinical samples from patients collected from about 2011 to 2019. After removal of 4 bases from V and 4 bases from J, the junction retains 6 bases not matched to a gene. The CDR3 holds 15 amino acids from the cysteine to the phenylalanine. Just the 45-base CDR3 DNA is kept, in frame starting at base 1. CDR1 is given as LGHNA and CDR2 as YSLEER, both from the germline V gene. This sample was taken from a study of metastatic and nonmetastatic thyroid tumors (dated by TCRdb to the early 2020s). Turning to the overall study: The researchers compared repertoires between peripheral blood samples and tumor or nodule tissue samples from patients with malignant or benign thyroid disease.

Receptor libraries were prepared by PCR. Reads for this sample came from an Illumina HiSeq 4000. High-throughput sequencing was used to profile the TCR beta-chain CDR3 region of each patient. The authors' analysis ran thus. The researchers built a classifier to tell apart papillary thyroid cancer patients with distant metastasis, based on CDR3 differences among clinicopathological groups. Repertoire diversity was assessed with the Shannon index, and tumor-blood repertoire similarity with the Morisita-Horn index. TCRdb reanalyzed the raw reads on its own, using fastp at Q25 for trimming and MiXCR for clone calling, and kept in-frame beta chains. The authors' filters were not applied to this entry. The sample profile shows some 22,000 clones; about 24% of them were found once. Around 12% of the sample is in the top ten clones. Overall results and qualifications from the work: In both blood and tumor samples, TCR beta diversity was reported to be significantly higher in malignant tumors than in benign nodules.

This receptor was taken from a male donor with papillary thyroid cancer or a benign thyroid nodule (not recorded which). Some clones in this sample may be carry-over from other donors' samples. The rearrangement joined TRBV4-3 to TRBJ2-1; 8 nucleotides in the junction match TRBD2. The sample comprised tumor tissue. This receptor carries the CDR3 CASSRGTSNYNEQFF. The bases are TGCGCCAGCAGCCGGGGGACTAGTAATTACAATGAGCAGTTCTTC.